The T cell receptor beta chain under discussion was sequenced for a study of blood T cell repertoires in COVID-19 (dated by TCRdb to the early 2020s). For context, the study as a whole: Samples covering the acute and convalescent phases of COVID-19 were provided by collaborators in the United States, Italy and Spain. The prospective study material was composed of cDNA or gDNA derived from T cells, B-cell-depleted T cells, or PBMCs. The dataset comprised deeply sampled blood TCRbeta repertoires from subjects exposed to, actively infected with, or recovered from COVID-19. The repertoires were made available in a free public database intended to serve as a resource for research on the immune response to SARS-CoV-2. Samples were obtained from the ongoing ImmuneRACE study (first 160 participants) and from over 1,000 subjects provided by 6 global collaborators. A de-identified subject ID, COVID-19 status, age in years and sex were almost always included in the sample metadata. Where available, HLA class I and class II types were taken from metadata supplied by the sample provider and were not determined by assay-based typing.

Only one count was recorded for this clone. Its antigen is not yet known. Within one base of it there is no much larger clone, and no base qualities were kept. Inclusive of the bounding cysteine and phenylalanine, the CDR3 is 15 residues long. The CDR3 DNA has 45 bases and is translated from base 1. V trim: 0 bases; J trim: 1 base; unmatched bases: 0. CDR1 SGHNT and CDR2 YYREEE are derived from the germline V gene (reference sequence). Results the study describes overall, beyond this receptor: The quantity of clinical and demographic metadata differed by source and by participant and was supplied without curation.

TCRbeta CDR3 regions were amplified from genomic DNA by means of the immunoSEQ Assay, a bias-controlled multiplex PCR. As for the original processing: The number of nucleated cells in each sample was estimated by amplification of reference gene primers within the assay. To quantify the absolute abundance of each unique TCRbeta CDR3 rearrangement, sequence reads were collapsed and filtered. Productive Simpson clonality was computed per sample as the square root of Simpson's diversity index over productive rearrangements. Here the immuneACCESS table is served through TCRdb, limited to in-frame sequences with V and J called. Missing clones are a known gap in these copies; in checked studies unresolved V genes cover under half, and the rest lacks a known reason. V and J calls and clone size are copied from that table; D and trimming were computed from the DNA. This sample holds 200,000 to 250,000 clones; 84% were observed only once. About 8% of the sample lies in the top ten.

Collaborating institutions collected whole blood in K2EDTA tubes following their own protocols. Collaborator samples were shipped for TCRbeta analysis as frozen whole blood, isolated PBMCs, or DNA extracted from either sample type. The sequence was obtained from a woman aged 50 to 60 with active or convalescent COVID-19. The sequenced sample consisted of peripheral blood. This chain joins TRBV5-4 to TRBJ2-7, and 11 bases in between align with TRBD1. The DNA is as follows: TGTGCCAGCAGCTTGGGGGACAGGGGGTCCTACGAGCAGTACTTC. This is translated as CASSLGDRGSYEQYF.